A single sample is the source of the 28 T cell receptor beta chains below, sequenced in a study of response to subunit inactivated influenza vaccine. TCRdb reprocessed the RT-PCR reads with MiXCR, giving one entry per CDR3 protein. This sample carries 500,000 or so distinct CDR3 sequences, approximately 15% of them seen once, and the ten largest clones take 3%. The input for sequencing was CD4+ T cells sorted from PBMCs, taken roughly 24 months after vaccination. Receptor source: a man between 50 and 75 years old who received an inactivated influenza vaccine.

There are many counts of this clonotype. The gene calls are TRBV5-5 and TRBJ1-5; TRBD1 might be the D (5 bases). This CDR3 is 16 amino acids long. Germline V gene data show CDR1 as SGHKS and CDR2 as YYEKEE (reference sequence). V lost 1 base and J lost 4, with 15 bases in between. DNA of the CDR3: TGTGCCAGCAGCTTGTTGTCAGGGAGTGTTAATCAGCCCCAGCATTTT. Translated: CASSLLSGSVNQPQHF.

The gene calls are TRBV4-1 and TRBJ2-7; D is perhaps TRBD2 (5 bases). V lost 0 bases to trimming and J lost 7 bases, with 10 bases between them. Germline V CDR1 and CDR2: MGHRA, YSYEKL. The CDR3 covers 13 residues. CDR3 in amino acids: CASSQDGWREQYF. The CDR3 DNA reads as TGCGCCAGCAGCCAAGATGGCTGGAGGGAGCAGTACTTC.

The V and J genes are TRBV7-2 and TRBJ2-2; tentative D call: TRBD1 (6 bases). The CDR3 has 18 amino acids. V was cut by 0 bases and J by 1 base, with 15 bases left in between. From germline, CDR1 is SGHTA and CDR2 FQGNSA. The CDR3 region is CASSLANGQILNTGELFF. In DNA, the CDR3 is TGTGCCAGCAGCTTAGCGAACGGACAGATTTTGAACACCGGGGAGCTGTTTTTT.

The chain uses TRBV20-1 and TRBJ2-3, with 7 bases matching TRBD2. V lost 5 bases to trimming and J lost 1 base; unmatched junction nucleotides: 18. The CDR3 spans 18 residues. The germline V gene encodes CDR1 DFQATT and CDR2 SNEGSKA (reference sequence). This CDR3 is CSAALGDYRAGGTDTQYF. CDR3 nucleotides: TGCAGTGCTGCCCTCGGGGACTACCGTGCGGGAGGCACAGATACGCAGTATTTT.

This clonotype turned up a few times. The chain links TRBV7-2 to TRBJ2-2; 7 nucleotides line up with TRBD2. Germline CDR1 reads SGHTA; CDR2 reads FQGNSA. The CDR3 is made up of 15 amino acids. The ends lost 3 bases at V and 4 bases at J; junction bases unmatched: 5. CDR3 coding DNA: TGTGCCAGCAGCTTGGGCGGGAGTTCCACCGGGGAGCTGTTTTTT. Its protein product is CASSLGGSSTGELFF.

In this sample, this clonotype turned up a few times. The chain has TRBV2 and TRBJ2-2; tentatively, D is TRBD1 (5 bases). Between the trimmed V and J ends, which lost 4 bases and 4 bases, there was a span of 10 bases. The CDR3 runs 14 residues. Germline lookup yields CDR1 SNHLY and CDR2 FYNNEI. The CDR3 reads CASSGQKVTGELFF. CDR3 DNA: TGTGCCAGCAGTGGACAGAAGGTCACCGGGGAGCTGTTTTTT.

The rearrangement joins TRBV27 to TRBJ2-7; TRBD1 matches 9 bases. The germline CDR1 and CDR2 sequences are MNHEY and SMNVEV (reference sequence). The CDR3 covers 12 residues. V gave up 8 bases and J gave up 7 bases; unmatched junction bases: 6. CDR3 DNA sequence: TGTGCCAGCGGACAGGGGCTCGGGGAGCAGTACTTC. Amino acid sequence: CASGQGLGEQYF.

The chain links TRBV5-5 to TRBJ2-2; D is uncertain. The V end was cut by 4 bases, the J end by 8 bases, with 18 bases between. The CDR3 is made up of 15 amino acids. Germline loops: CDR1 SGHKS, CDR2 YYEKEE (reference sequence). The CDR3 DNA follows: TGTGCCAGCAGCACGGATCGTCAGAACAGAGGGGAGCTGTTTTTT. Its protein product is CASSTDRQNRGELFF. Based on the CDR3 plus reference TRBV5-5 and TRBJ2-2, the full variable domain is DAGVTQSPTHLIKTRGQQVTLRCSPISGHKSVSWYQQVLGQGPQFIFQYYEKEERGRGNFPDRFSARQFPNYSSELNVNALLLGDSALYLCASSTDRQNRGELFFGEGSRLTVL.

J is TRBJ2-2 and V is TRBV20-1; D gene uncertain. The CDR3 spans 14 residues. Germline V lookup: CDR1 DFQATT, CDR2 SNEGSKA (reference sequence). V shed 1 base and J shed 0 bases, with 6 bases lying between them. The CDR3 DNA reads TGCAGTGCTAGAGGGCAAGCGAACACCGGGGAGCTGTTTTTT. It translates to CSARGQANTGELFF.

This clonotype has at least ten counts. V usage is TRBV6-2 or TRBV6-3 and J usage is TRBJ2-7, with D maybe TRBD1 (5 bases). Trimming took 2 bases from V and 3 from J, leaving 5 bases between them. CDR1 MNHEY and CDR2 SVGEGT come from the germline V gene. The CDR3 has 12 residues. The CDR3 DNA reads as TGTGCCAGCAGTTACAGGGGCTACGAGCAGTACTTC. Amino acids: CASSYRGYEQYF.

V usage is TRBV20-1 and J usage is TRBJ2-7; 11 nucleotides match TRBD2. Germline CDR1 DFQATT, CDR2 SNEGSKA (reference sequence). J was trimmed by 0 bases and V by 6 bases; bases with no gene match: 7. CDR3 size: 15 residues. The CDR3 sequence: CSAGPGLAASYEQYF. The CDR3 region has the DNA TGCAGTGCAGGGCCGGGACTAGCGGCCTCCTACGAGCAGTACTTC.

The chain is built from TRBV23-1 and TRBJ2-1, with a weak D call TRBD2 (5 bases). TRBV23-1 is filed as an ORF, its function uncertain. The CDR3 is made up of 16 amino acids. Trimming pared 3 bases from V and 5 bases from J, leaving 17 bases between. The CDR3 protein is CASSQPRRAPNNEQFF. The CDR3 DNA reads TGCGCCAGCAGTCAGCCGAGGCGGGCCCCCAACAATGAGCAGTTCTTC.

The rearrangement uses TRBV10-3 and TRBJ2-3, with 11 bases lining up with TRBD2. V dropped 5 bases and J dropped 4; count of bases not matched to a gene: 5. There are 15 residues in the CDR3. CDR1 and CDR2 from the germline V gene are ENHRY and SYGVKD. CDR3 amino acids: CAISPTSGSPDTQYF. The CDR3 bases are TGTGCCATCAGTCCTACTAGCGGGAGTCCAGATACGCAGTATTTT.

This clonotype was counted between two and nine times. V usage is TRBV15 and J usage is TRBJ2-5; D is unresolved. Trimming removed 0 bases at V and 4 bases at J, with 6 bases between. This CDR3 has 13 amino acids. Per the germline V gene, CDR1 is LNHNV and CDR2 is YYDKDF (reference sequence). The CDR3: CATSRDSGETQYF. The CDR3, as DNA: TGTGCCACCAGCAGAGACAGTGGAGAGACCCAGTACTTC. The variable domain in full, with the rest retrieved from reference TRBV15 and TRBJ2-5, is DAMVIQNPRYQVTQFGKPVTLSCSQTLNHNVMYWYQQKSSQAPKLLFHYYDKDFNNEADTPDNFQSRRPNTSFCFLDIRSPGLGDTAMYLCATSRDSGETQYFGPGTRLLVL.

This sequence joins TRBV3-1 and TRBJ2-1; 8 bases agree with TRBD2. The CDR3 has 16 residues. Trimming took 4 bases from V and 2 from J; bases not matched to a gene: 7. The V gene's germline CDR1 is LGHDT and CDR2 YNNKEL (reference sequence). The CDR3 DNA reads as TGTGCCAGCAGCCTTCAACTAGCGGCGACCTACAATGAGCAGTTCTTC. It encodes CASSLQLAATYNEQFF.

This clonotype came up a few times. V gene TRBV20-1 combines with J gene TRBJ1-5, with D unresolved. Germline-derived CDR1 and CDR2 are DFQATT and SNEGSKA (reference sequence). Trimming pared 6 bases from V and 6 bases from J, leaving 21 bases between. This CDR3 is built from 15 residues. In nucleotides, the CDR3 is TGCAGTGCCGAGGGCAGGACCCGGAGGTCTCAGCCCCAGCATTTT. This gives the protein CSAEGRTRRSQPQHF.

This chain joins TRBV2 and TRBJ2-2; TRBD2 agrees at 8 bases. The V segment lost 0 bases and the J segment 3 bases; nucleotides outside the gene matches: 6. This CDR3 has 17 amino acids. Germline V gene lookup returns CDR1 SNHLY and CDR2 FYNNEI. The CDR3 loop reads CASSEASSGPYTGELFF. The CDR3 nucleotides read TGTGCCAGCAGTGAAGCCTCTAGCGGGCCCTACACCGGGGAGCTGTTTTTT.

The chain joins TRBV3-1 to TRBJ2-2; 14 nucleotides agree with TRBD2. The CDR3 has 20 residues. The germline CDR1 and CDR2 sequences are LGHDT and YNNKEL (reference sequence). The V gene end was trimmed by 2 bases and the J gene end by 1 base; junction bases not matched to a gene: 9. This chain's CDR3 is CASSQQPPGLAGVNTGELFF. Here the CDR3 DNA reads TGTGCCAGCAGCCAACAACCCCCGGGACTAGCGGGAGTGAACACCGGGGAGCTGTTTTTT.

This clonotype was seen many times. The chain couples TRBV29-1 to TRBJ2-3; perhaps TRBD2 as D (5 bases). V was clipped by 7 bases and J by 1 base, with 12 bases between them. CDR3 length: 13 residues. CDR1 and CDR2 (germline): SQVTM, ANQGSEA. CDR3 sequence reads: CSGERGGTDTQYF. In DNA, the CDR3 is TGCAGCGGGGAACGGGGAGGCACAGATACGCAGTATTTT.

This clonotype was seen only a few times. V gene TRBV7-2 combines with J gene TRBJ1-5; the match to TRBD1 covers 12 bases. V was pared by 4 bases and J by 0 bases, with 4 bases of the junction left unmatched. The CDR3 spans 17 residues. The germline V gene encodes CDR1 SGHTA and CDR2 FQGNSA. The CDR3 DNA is TGTGCCAGCAGCTCCGGGACAGGGGGCCCTAGCAATCAGCCCCAGCATTTT. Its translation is CASSSGTGGPSNQPQHF.

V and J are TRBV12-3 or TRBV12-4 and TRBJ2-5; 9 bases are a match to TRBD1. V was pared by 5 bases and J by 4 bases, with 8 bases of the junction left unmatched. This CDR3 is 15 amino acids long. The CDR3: CASSTTHRGPETQYF. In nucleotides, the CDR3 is TGTGCCAGCAGTACAACGCACAGGGGGCCAGAGACCCAGTACTTC.

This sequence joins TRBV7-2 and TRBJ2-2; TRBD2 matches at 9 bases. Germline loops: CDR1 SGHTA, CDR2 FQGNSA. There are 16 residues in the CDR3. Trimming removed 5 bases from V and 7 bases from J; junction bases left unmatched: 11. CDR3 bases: TGTGCCAGCAGCCGACTAGCGGCCCGTAGTGGCGGGGAGCTGTTTTTT. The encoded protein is CASSRLAARSGGELFF. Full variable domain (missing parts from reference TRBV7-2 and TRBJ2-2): GAGVSQSPSNKVTEKGKDVELRCDPISGHTALYWYRQSLGQGLEFLIYFQGNSAPDKSGLPSDRFSAERTGGSVSTLTIQRTQQEDSAVYLCASSRLAARSGGELFFGEGSRLTVL.

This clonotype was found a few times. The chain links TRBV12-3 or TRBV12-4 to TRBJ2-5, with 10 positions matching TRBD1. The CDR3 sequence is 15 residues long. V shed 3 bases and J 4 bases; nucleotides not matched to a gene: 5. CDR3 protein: CASSFRGQGRETQYF. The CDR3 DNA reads TGTGCCAGCAGTTTTCGGGGACAGGGGCGAGAGACCCAGTACTTC.

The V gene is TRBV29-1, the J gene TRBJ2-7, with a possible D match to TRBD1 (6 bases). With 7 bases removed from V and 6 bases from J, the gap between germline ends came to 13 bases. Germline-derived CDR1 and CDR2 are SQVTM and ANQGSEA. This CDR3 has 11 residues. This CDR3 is CSALYRVEQYF. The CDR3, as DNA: TGCAGCGCCCTATACAGGGTCGAGCAGTACTTC.

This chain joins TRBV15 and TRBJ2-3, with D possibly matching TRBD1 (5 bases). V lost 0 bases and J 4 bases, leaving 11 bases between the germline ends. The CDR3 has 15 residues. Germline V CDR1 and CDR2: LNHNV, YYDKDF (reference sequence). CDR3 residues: CATSRDRWGADTQYF. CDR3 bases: TGTGCCACCAGCAGAGATAGGTGGGGCGCAGATACGCAGTATTTT.

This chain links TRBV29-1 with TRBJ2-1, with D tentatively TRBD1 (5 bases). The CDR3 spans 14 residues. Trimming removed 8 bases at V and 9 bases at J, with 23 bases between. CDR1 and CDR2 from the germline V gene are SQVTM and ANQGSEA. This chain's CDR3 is CSIQGVGRMGEQFF. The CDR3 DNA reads TGCAGCATTCAAGGGGTGGGCCGGATGGGTGAGCAGTTCTTC.

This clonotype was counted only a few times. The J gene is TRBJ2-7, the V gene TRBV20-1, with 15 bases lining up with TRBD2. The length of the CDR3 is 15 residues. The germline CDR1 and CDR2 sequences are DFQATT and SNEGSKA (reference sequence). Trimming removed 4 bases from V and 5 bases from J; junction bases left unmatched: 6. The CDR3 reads CSAKRTSGGVNEQYF. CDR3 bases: TGCAGTGCTAAAAGGACTAGCGGGGGGGTGAACGAGCAGTACTTC.

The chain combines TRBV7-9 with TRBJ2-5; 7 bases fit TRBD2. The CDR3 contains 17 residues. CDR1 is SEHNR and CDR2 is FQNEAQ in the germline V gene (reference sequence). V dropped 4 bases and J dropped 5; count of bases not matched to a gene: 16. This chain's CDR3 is CASSSSWGLKKPETQYF. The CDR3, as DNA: TGTGCCAGCAGCTCCTCTTGGGGACTAAAGAAACCGGAGACCCAGTACTTC.